This T cell receptor beta chain was observed in a study of T cells in Graves' hyperthyroidism and ophthalmopathy. Study outcomes and limitations: Ophthalmopathy and stable hyperthyroidism were told apart by a 13 V-J model. Clonotypes that were expanded in thyroid above 0.001 mostly appeared in blood too.

As regards this clonotype: What it recognizes is unknown.

TCR beta CDR3 regions were amplified from RNA. A set of HTBI primers served as the primers for a first-round RT-PCR of the TCR CDR3. TCRdb analysed the multiplex PCR reads with MiXCR anew, one entry per CDR3 protein. The table includes more than 600,000 distinct CDR3 sequences, about 16% detected once. Trimming took 4 bases from V and 3 from J; bases not matched to a gene: 5. Germline V gene sequence: CDR1 SGHVS, CDR2 FQNEAQ. The CDR3 runs to 15 residues. The sequencing sample was made of blood. V is TRBV7-8 and J is TRBJ2-7, with 11 bases fitting TRBD2. This clonotype was obtained from a man aged 18 to 35 with Graves' hyperthyroidism. For the CDR3, the DNA is TGTGCCAGCAGCTCTGCGGGACTAGCGGACTACGAGCAGTACTTC. Translated, it gives CASSSAGLADYEQYF.